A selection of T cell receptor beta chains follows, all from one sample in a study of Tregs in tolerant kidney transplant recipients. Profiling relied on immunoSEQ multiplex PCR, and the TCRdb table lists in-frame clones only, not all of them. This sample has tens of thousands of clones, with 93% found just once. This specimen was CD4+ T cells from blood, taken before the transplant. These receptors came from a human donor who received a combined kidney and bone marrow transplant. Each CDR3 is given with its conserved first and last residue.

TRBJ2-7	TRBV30	CAWAFRGQVTYEQYF
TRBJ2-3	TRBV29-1	CSVEVPAGTDTQYF
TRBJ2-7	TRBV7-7	CASSFCGTGDYEQYF
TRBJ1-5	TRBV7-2	CASSRGGSASNQPQHF
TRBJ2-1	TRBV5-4	CASSLEGLAGSTYNEQFF
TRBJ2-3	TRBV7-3	CASSLNGELDTQYF
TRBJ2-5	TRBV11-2	CASSQTSGRARETQYF
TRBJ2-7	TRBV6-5	CASSYTGALTYEQYF
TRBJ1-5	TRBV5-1	CASSLLGTANQPQHF
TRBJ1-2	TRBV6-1	CASRRAGHYGYTF
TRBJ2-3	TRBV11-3	CASSLDGFSRRTDTQYF
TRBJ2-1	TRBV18	CASSRAGVAADEQFF
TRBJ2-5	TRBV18	CASSPGREQETQYF
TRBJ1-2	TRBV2	CARSQRPDGYTF
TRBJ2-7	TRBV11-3	CASSVAGPADSYEQYF
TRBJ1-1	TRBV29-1	CSPNGGADTEAFF
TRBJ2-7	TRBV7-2	CASSLVTSAYEQYF
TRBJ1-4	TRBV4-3	CASSPDRVLEKLFF
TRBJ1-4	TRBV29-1	CSVEVGGGGEKLFF
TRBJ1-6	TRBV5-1	CASSLVGSSYNSPLHF
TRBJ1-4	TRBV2	CASSRGLDEKLFF
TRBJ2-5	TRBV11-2	CASSPTGEQETQYF
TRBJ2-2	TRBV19	CASSMTVNTGELFF
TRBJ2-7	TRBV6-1	CASNLKGTSSYEQYF
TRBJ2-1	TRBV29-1	CSVSSYNEQFF
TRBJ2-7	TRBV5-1	CASSLDGAPAYEQYF
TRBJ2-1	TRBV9	CASSVENRGEQFF
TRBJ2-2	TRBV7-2	CASSPRSGFSGELFF
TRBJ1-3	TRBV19	CASSMTAGNTIYF
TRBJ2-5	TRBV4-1	CASSQGPGGAQETQYF